This record looks at one TCR beta chain sequence and its context. Its antigen is not known. Making the TCR beta libraries involved quantitative 5'-RACE with molecular barcodes. A single record per CDR3 protein comes from TCRdb applying MiXCR to the 5' RACE reads. The data contain approximately 140,000 distinct CDR3 sequences, approximately 10% of them singletons. The CDR3 sequence is 14 residues long. From germline, CDR1 is MGHRA and CDR2 YSYEKL. V dropped 4 bases and J dropped 4; count of bases not matched to a gene: 6. The data are from a study of CD8 T cells in ankylosing spondylitis. General study results and limits: The study identified a TCR beta motif of several highly homologous variants that appeared characteristic of ankylosing spondylitis blood.

Input material: blood, either unsorted or a sorted T cell fraction (not recorded which). This clonotype originated in a male donor with ankylosing spondylitis or in good health (not recorded which). The gene calls are TRBV4-1 and TRBJ2-7, with TRBD1 matching over 8 bases. The CDR3 region is CASSPGTGEYEQYF. CDR3 nucleotide sequence: TGCGCCAGCAGCCCCGGGACAGGAGAGTACGAGCAGTACTTC.